The following is a T cell receptor beta chain sequence with its context. The antigen remains unidentified. Primers: 60 Vbeta forward and 13 Jbeta reverse. TCRdb's copy holds only in-frame clones and misses some; the assay was immunoSEQ multiplex PCR. The sample has about 160,000 clones; approximately 80% are singletons. This sample was taken from a study of cytomegalovirus exposure and HLA in healthy donors. Study-level results: Later examination showed HLA-associated TCR beta chains had greater clonal expansion than equally common others.

This CDR3 region has 16 residues. Trimming shortened V by 3 bases and J by 0 bases, and 9 bases separated the two germline ends. CDR1 KGHSH and CDR2 LQKENI come from the germline V gene. V is TRBV18 and J is TRBJ2-6; possible D gene TRBD1, 5 bases. Sequenced: PBMCs. This receptor was identified in a man aged 18 to 29 in good health and CMV-seropositive. This CDR3 is CASSPSTASGANVLTF. The CDR3, as DNA: TGTGCCAGCTCACCTTCGACAGCCTCTGGGGCCAACGTCCTGACTTTC.